This T cell receptor beta chain stems from a study of shared T cell receptors in the human thymus. The data were produced by immunoSEQ multiplex PCR, yet TCRdb's version contains in-frame clones alone and is incomplete. Of roughly 700,000 clones listed, roughly 90% were seen once; the top ten hold 0.0095% to 0.011%. This sample also appeared in a second study, on human thymus T cells.

The TCR was taken from a boy under three years old with a congenital heart defect. What was sequenced was thymocytes.

DNA of the CDR3: TGTGCCAGCAGCTTAGGGGGGCGGCTAGAGGGTAGCGAGCAGTACTTC. It specifies CASSLGGRLEGSEQYF. The chain carries TRBV11-3 and TRBJ2-7; D possibly corresponds to TRBD1 (6 bases). Germline V lookup: CDR1 SGHNT, CDR2 YENEEA. V gave up 1 base and J gave up 6 bases, with 19 bases separating them. The CDR3 spans 16 residues.